This is a list of T cell receptor beta chains from one sample in a study of post-analysis software for immune sequencing data. TCRdb reprocessed the PCR reads with MiXCR, giving one entry per CDR3 protein. The sample shows about 540,000 distinct CDR3 sequences, 30% to 40% of them seen only once. The specimen sequenced was blood. These receptors were taken from a girl younger than 18 with multiple sclerosis. The CDR3 runs from the conserved cysteine through the conserved F or W. A D gene is named only where the DNA matches it firmly. Clone size is shown for a subset of rows, as once, few, many or a class of expanded clone.

v_gene,abundance,j_gene,d_gene,CDR3nt,CDR3aa
TRBV6-6,NA,TRBJ2-7,NA,TGTGCCAGCAGTTATTCATCAGGGGGGTACTCCTACGAGCAGTACTTC,CASSYSSGGYSYEQYF
TRBV6-1,NA,TRBJ2-4,TRBD1,TGTGCCAGCAGCCACGAACGGACAGGGTCAAGACGCTTCGAAAACATTCAGTACTTC,CASSHERTGSRRFENIQYF
TRBV20-1,NA,TRBJ2-5,TRBD2,TGCAGTGCTGCCGTTAGCGGGGACCTTAGAGAGGCCCAGTACTTC,CSAAVSGDLREAQYF
TRBV4-1,few,TRBJ1-6,NA,TGCGCCAGCAGCCCAGTGGCCAGAAATAATTCACCCCTCCACTTT,CASSPVARNNSPLHF
TRBV20-1,NA,TRBJ2-1,NA,TGCAGTGCTAGAGATCTGAGCGGCTACAATGAGCAGTTCTTC,CSARDLSGYNEQFF
TRBV5-1,few,TRBJ2-3,TRBD1,TGCGCCAGCAGCCCTTCAGGGACAGGGGTCACAGATACGCAGTATTTT,CASSPSGTGVTDTQYF
TRBV10-3,NA,TRBJ2-7,TRBD1,TGTGCCATCAGTGAGAGGCAGGGGGCTCCTTCCGAGCAGTACTTC,CAISERQGAPSEQYF
TRBV6-5,many,TRBJ2-7,NA,TGTGCCAGCAGTTACGGGTCACCCTCCTACGAGCAGTACTTC,CASSYGSPSYEQYF
TRBV3-1,NA,TRBJ1-2,TRBD1,TGTGCCAGCAGCCAGCCAGGGGGCCGGAGTAACTATGGCTACACCTTC,CASSQPGGRSNYGYTF
TRBV7-9,NA,TRBJ1-2,NA,TGTGCCAGCAGCTTAGGACAGGCGCTCTACACCTTC,CASSLGQALYTF
TRBV20-1,few,TRBJ2-1,NA,TGCAGTGCTAGAGGGGACCGGAGGAATGAGCAGTTCTTC,CSARGDRRNEQFF
TRBV4-2,NA,TRBJ1-3,TRBD1,TGTGCCAGCAGCACGCGACAGGGTGCGGCTGGAAACACCATATATTTT,CASSTRQGAAGNTIYF
TRBV12-3/TRBV12-4,few,TRBJ2-3,NA,TGTGCCAGCAACCCACAGGGTGGGACAGATACGCAGTATTTT,CASNPQGGTDTQYF
TRBV20-1,many,TRBJ2-1,NA,TGCAGTGCAGGGTGGACCTACAATGAGCAGTTCTTC,CSAGWTYNEQFF
TRBV3-1,NA,TRBJ2-1,NA,TGTGCCAGCAGCCAAGGCAGTTCACTACAGGGGCAGTTCTTC,CASSQGSSLQGQFF
TRBV6-5,NA,TRBJ1-1,TRBD1,TGTGCCAGCAGTTCTTGGACAGGGAGGACTGAAGCTTTCTTT,CASSSWTGRTEAFF
TRBV7-2,NA,TRBJ2-7,TRBD1,TGTGCCAGCAGCTATGACAGGGGGTCCGAGCAGTACTTC,CASSYDRGSEQYF
TRBV9,NA,TRBJ2-5,NA,TGTGCCAGCAGCGTAGAGACCGAGACCCAGTACTTC,CASSVETETQYF
TRBV2,few,TRBJ2-4,NA,TGTGCCAGTTCCCGACTTAACGCCAAAAACATTCAGTACTTC,CASSRLNAKNIQYF
TRBV24-1,many,TRBJ2-7,TRBD2,TGTGCCACCAGTGACCCAGGGACTAGCGGCTACGAGCAGTACTTC,CATSDPGTSGYEQYF
TRBV29-1,once,TRBJ1-2,NA,TGCAGCGTGGGGGGGTCCTACGCTAACTATGGCTACACCTTC,CSVGGSYANYGYTF
TRBV5-6,few,TRBJ2-3,TRBD2,TGTGCCAGCAGCCTTCTAAGCGGGGCAAGCACAGATACGCAGTATTTT,CASSLLSGASTDTQYF
TRBV5-1,few,TRBJ1-5,NA,TGCGCCAGCAGCCCGGACAGTAGCAATCAGCCCCAGCATTTT,CASSPDSSNQPQHF
TRBV3-1,few,TRBJ1-4,NA,TGTGCCAGCAGCCAAGAGTCAGGGAGGGAGAAACTGTTTTTT,CASSQESGREKLFF
TRBV7-9,NA,TRBJ1-1,NA,TGTGCCAGCAGTAAGTACACTGAAGCTTTCTTT,CASSKYTEAFF
TRBV6-5,NA,TRBJ2-1,NA,TGTGCCAGCATCGAGACGGCGCAGGGTGAGCAGTTCTTC,CASIETAQGEQFF
TRBV12-5,once,TRBJ1-1,NA,TGTGCTAGTGGCCAGGGGTGGAACACTGAAGCTTTCTTT,CASGQGWNTEAFF
TRBV20-1,few,TRBJ2-7,TRBD2,TGCAGTGCAATGGGACGAGCGGGGGATGGGGGCGAGCAGTACTTC,CSAMGRAGDGGEQYF
TRBV20-1,NA,TRBJ2-1,TRBD2,TGCAGTGCTGGGGGTAGCGGGGGGGCAAATGAGCAGTTCTTC,CSAGGSGGANEQFF
TRBV11-2,once,TRBJ1-2,NA,TGTGCCGGCAGCTTAGCAGGGGACGGCTACACCTTC,CAGSLAGDGYTF
TRBV5-1,once,TRBJ1-6,NA,TGCGCCAGCAGCTTACCGGGACGCAGTGATTCACCCCTCCACTTT,CASSLPGRSDSPLHF
TRBV7-3,NA,TRBJ2-2,NA,TGTGCCAGCAGCACCGGGGCAGTGAACACCGGGGAGCTGTTTTTT,CASSTGAVNTGELFF
TRBV20-1,few,TRBJ1-2,NA,TGCAGTGTTCAGGGGTTAGGAGGCTACACCTTC,CSVQGLGGYTF
TRBV7-2,NA,TRBJ1-6,NA,TGTGCCAGCAGCACGTATAATTCACCCCTCCACTTT,CASSTYNSPLHF
TRBV20-1,once,TRBJ1-4,NA,TGCAGTGCTAGAGATCAGACAGCCCCGGTTAATGAAAAACTGTTTTTT,CSARDQTAPVNEKLFF
TRBV29-1,few,TRBJ2-3,NA,TGCAGCGTTGAGAAGGTGGGAGGAGATACGCAGTATTTT,CSVEKVGGDTQYF
TRBV20-1,NA,TRBJ2-5,TRBD2,TGCAGTGCCGCCTCGGGGGGAGGGGAGACCCAGTACTTC,CSAASGGGETQYF
TRBV4-1,NA,TRBJ1-2,NA,TGCGCCAGCAGCCCCAGCTGGGGGGCAAAGGGCTACACCTTC,CASSPSWGAKGYTF
TRBV14,NA,TRBJ2-3,TRBD2,TGTGCCAGCAGCAGGACTAGCGGGGGCCCTAGCACAGATACGCAGTATTTT,CASSRTSGGPSTDTQYF
TRBV7-9,NA,TRBJ1-2,TRBD1,TGTGCCAGCAGCACGGGGACAGTCTATGGCTACACCTTC,CASSTGTVYGYTF